Here is one T cell receptor beta chain with its context. What it binds is unknown. The data stem from a study of T cell responses to AZD1222 COVID-19 vaccine. As for the study in general: The study pooled second doses at about 4 or about 12 weeks.

The study, taken as a whole, reports: In a largely white British group with more females than males, clonal diversity was possibly underestimated.

TCRdb keeps only in-frame clones here, not all; method: immunoSEQ multiplex PCR. Seen here are roughly 86,000 clones, around 87% observed once, and the top ten hold roughly 31%. From germline, CDR1 is DFQATT and CDR2 SNEGSKA (reference sequence). The V end lost 0 bases, the J end lost 6 bases, and 6 bases lay between the germline ends. This CDR3 has 11 residues. The sample consisted of peripheral blood, taken on day 0 of AZD1222 vaccination. This chain joins TRBV20-1 and TRBJ2-7, with D hard to call. This TCR was recovered from an adult in good health. The CDR3 nucleotides read TGCAGTGCTAGAGATCCGGGCGAGCAGTACTTC. Translation gives CSARDPGEQYF.